The 3 T cell receptor beta chains in this list originate from one sample, sequenced in a study of blood T cell repertoires in COVID-19. Assay: immunoSEQ multiplex PCR; the TCRdb copy retains only in-frame clones and omits some. Of approximately 150,000 clones in the sample, about 80% were seen once. The source material was peripheral blood. The source is a man between 65 and 85 years old with active or convalescent COVID-19.

J is TRBJ1-4 and V is TRBV7-2; TRBD1 matches at 7 bases. The CDR3 totals 14 residues. Looked up from germline, CDR1 is SGHTA and CDR2 is FQGNSA. V lost 3 bases and J lost 8; bases outside the gene matches: 6. CDR3 in amino acids: CASSLGQIGEKLFF. As DNA, the CDR3 is TGTGCCAGCAGCTTGGGACAGATAGGGGAAAAACTGTTTTTT.

The chain combines TRBV5-1 with TRBJ2-3; possibly TRBD1 for D (5 bases). Germline assignment: CDR1 SGHRS and CDR2 YFSETQ. Trimming cost V 4 bases and J 2 bases, with 14 bases left between them. This CDR3 comprises 15 residues. The CDR3, as DNA: TGCGCCAGCAGCAAAGACAGCGCCAACACAGATACGCAGTATTTT. As protein: CASSKDSANTDTQYF.

The J gene is TRBJ1-2, the V gene TRBV9; 10 positions match TRBD1. Germline-derived CDR1 and CDR2 are SGDLS and YYNGEE. This CDR3 region has 15 residues. The ends lost 4 bases at V and 8 bases at J; junction bases unmatched: 11. For the CDR3, the DNA is TGTGCCAGCAGCATATCCGGGACAGGGGCGGAGGGCTACACCTTC. Translating gives CASSISGTGAEGYTF.